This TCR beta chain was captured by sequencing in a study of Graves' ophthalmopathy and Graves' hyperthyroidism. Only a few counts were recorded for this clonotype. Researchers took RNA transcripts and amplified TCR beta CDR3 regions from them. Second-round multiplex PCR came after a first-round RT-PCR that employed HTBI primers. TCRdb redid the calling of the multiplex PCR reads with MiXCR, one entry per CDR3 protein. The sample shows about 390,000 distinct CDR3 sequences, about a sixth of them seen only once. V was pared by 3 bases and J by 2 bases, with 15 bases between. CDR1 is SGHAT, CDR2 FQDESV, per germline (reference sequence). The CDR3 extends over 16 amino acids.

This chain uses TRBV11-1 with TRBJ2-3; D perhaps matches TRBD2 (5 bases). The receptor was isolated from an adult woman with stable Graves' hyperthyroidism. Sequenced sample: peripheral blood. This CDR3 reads CASSLWLGGLTDTQYF. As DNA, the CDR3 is TGTGCCAGCAGCTTGTGGTTGGGCGGACTCACAGATACGCAGTATTTT.